The clone carrying this T cell receptor beta chain was seen only a few times. What it binds is not known. This sample was taken from a study of T cell repertoires in cytomegalovirus infection. About the research overall: It was the public TCR beta signatures that indicated both CMV infection and matching HLA type. General observations from the study: It was HLA-C-restricted CMV-specific TCR beta clonotypes that dominated the response ex vivo. Using cumulative public TCR beta family frequency, the authors identified those who carried CMV together with the relevant HLA.

In TCRdb, the reads were re-called with MiXCR into one record per CDR3 protein. Among roughly 150,000 distinct CDR3 sequences listed, around 24% were seen once. The CDR3 is 12 residues long. From germline, CDR1 is SGHTA and CDR2 FQGNSA. V was clipped by 4 bases and J by 10 bases, with 11 bases between them. V and J are TRBV7-2 and TRBJ2-1, with D unclear. This TCR came from a human donor in good health (CMV status not recorded). Some clones in this sample may be carry-over from other donors' samples. Sequencing used PBMCs. DNA of the CDR3: TGTGCCAGCAGCTCTCTCAATAGGGAGCAGTTCTTC. This translates into CASSSLNREQFF.